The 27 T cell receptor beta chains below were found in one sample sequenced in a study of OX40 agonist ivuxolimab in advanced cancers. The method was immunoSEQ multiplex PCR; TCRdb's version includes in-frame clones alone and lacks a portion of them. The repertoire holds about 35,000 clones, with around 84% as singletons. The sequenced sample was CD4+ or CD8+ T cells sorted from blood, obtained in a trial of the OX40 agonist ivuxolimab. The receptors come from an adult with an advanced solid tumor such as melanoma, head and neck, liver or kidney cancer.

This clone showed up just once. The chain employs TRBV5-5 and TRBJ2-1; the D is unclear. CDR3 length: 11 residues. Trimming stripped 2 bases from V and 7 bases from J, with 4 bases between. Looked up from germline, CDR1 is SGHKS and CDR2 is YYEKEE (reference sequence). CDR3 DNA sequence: TGTGCCAGCAGCTTTCGGAATGAGCAGTTCTTC. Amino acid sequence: CASSFRNEQFF.

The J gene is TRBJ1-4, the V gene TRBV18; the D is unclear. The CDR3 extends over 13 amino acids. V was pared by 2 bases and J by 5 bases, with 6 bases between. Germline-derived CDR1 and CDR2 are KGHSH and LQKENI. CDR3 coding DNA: TGTGCCAGCTCACCAGGGGAGAATGAAAAACTGTTTTTT. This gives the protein CASSPGENEKLFF.

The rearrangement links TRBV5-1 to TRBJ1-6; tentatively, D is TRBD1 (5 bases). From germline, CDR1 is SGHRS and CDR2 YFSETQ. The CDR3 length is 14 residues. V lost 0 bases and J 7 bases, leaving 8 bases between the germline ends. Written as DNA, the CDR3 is TGCGCCAGCAGCTTGGGGGACGGGAATTCACCCCTCCACTTT. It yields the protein CASSLGDGNSPLHF. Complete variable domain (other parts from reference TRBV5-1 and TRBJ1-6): KAGVTQTPRYLIKTRGQQVTLSCSPISGHRSVSWYQQTPGQGLQFLFEYFSETQRNKGNFPGRFSGRQFSNSRSEMNVSTLELGDSALYLCASSLGDGNSPLHFGNGTRLTVT.

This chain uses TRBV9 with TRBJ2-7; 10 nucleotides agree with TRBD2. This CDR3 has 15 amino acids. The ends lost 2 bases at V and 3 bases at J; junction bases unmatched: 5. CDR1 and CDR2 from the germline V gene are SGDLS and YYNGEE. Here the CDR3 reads CASSVSSGSLYEQYF. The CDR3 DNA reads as TGTGCCAGCAGCGTCTCTAGCGGGAGTCTCTACGAGCAGTACTTC.

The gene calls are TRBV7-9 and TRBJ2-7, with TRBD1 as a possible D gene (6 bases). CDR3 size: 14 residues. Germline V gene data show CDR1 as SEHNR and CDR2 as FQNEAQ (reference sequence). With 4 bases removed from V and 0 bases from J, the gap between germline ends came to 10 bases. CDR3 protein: CASSSDRTSYEQYF. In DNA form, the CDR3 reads TGTGCCAGCAGCTCCGACAGGACCTCCTACGAGCAGTACTTC.

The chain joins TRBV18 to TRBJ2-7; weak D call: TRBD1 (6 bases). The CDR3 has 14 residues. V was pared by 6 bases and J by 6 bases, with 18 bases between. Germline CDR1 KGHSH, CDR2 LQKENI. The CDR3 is CASSQDTGYSEQYF. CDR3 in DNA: TGTGCCAGCTCCCAGGACACAGGGTATTCCGAGCAGTACTTC.

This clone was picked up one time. The CDR3: CASSRDVEQYF. The DNA for the CDR3 is TGTGCCAGCAGCCGAGACGTCGAGCAGTACTTC. The chain couples TRBV7-2 to TRBJ2-7; no reliable D call. Trimming pared 5 bases from V and 6 bases from J, leaving 8 bases between. This CDR3 has 11 residues. From germline, CDR1 is SGHTA and CDR2 FQGNSA. Complete variable domain (other parts from reference TRBV7-2 and TRBJ2-7): GAGVSQSPSNKVTEKGKDVELRCDPISGHTALYWYRQSLGQGLEFLIYFQGNSAPDKSGLPSDRFSAERTGGSVSTLTIQRTQQEDSAVYLCASSRDVEQYFGPGTRLTVT.

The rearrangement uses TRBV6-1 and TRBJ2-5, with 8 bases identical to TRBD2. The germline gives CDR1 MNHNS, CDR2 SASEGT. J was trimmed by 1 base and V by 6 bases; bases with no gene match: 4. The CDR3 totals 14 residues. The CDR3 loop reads CASSPGTSQETQYF. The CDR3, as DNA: TGTGCCAGCAGCCCCGGGACTAGCCAAGAGACCCAGTACTTC.

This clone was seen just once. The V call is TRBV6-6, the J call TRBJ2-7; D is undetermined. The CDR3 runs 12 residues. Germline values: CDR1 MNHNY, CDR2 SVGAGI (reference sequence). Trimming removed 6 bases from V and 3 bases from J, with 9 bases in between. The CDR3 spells CASSPGDYEQYF. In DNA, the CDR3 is TGTGCCAGCAGCCCCGGTGACTACGAGCAGTACTTC.

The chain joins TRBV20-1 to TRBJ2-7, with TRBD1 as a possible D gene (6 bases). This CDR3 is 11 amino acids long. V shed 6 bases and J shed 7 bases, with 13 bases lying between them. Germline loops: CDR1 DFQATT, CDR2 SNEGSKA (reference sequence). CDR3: CSALQGREQYF. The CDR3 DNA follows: TGCAGTGCCCTACAGGGTAGGGAGCAGTACTTC.

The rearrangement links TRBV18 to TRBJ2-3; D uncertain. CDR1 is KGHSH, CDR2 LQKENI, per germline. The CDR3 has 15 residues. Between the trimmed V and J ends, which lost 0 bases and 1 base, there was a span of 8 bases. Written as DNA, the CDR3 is TGTGCCAGCTCACCACCGGGGTGGGGCACAGATACGCAGTATTTT. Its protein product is CASSPPGWGTDTQYF. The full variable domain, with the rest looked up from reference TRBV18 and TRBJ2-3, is NAGVMQNPRHLVRRRGQEARLRCSPMKGHSHVYWYRQLPEEGLKFMVYLQKENIIDESGMPKERFSAEFPKEGPSILRIQQVVRGDSAAYFCASSPPGWGTDTQYFGPGTRLTVL.

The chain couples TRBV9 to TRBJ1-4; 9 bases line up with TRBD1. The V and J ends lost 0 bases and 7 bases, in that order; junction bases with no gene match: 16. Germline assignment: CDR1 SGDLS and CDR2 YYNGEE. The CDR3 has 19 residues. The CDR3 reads CASSVALRDRVYGGEKLFF. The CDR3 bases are TGTGCCAGCAGCGTAGCCCTCCGGGACAGGGTTTATGGAGGTGAAAAACTGTTTTTT.

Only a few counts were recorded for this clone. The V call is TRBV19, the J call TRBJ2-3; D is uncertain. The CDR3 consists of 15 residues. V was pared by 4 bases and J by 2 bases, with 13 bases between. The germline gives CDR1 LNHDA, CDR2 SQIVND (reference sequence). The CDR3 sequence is CASSTQPQTTDTQYF. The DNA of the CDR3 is TGTGCCAGTAGTACCCAACCGCAGACCACAGATACGCAGTATTTT.

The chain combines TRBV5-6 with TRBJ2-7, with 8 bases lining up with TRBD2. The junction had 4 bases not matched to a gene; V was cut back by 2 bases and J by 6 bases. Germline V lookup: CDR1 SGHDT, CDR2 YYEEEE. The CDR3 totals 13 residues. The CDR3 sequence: CASSFSGTSEQYF. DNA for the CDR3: TGTGCCAGCAGCTTTAGCGGGACGAGCGAGCAGTACTTC.

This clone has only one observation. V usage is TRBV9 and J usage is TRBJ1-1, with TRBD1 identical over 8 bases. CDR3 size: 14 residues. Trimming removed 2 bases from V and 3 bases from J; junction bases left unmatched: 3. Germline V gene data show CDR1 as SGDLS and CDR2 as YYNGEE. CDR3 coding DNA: TGTGCCAGCAGCGTGGGGACAGGAGACACTGAAGCTTTCTTT. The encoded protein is CASSVGTGDTEAFF.

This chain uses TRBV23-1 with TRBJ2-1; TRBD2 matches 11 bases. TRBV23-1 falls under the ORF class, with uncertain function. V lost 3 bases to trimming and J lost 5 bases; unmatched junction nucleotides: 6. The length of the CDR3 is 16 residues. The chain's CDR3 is CASSHKLAGGDNEQFF. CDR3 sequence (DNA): TGCGCCAGCAGTCACAAGCTAGCGGGAGGAGACAATGAGCAGTTCTTC.

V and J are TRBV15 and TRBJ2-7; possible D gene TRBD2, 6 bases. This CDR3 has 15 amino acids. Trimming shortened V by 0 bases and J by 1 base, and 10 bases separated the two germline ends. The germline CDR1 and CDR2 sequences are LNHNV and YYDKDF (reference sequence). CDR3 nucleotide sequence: TGTGCCACCAGCAGAGATCGGCTAGCGTCCTACGAGCAGTACTTC. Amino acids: CATSRDRLASYEQYF.

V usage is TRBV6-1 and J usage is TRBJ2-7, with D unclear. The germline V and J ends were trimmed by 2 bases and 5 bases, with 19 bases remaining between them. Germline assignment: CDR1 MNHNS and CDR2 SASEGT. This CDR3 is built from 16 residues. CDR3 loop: CASSEIGPRTWHEQYF. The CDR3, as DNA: TGTGCCAGCAGTGAAATTGGCCCGCGGACCTGGCACGAGCAGTACTTC.

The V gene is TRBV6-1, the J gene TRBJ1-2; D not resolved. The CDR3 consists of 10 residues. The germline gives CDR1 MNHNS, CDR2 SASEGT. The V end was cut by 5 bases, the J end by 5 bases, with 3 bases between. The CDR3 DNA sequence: TGTGCCAGCAGTAGGTATGGCTACACCTTC. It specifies CASSRYGYTF.

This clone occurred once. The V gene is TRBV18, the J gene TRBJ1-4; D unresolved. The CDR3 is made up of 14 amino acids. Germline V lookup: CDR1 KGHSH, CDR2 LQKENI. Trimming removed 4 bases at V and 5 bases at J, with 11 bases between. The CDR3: CASSLRSRNEKLFF. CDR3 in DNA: TGTGCCAGCTCACTCCGTAGCCGAAATGAAAAACTGTTTTTT. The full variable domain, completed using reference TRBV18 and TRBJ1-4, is NAGVMQNPRHLVRRRGQEARLRCSPMKGHSHVYWYRQLPEEGLKFMVYLQKENIIDESGMPKERFSAEFPKEGPSILRIQQVVRGDSAAYFCASSLRSRNEKLFFGSGTQLSVL.

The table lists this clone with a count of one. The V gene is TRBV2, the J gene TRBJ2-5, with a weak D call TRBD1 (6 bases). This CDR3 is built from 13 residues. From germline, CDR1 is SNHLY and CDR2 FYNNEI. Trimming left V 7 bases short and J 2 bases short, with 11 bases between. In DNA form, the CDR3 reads TGTGCCAGCACAAACAGGGCGCAAGAGACCCAGTACTTC. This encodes CASTNRAQETQYF.

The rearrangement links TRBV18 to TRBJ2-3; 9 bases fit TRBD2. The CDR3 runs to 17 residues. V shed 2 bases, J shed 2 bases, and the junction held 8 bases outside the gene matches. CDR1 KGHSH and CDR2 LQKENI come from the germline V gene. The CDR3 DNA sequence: TGTGCCAGCTCACCAAAGGCTAGCGGGGCCAACACAGATACGCAGTATTTT. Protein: CASSPKASGANTDTQYF.

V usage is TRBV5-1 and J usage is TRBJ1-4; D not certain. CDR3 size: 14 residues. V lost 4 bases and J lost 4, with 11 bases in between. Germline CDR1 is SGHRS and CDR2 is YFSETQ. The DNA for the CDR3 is TGCGCCAGCAGCCAGCGGCCCGATAATGAAAAACTGTTTTTT. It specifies CASSQRPDNEKLFF.

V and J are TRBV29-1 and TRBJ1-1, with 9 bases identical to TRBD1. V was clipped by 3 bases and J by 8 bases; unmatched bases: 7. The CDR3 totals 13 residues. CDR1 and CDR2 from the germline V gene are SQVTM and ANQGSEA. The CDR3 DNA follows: TGCAGCGTTGATTTTCGGGGGACAGGGGAAGCTTTCTTT. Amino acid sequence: CSVDFRGTGEAFF. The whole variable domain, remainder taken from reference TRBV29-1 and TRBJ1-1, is SAVISQKPSRDICQRGTSLTIQCQVDSQVTMMFWYRQQPGQSLTLIATANQGSEATYESGFVIDKFPISRPNLTFSTLTVSNMSPEDSSIYLCSVDFRGTGEAFFGQGTRLTVV.

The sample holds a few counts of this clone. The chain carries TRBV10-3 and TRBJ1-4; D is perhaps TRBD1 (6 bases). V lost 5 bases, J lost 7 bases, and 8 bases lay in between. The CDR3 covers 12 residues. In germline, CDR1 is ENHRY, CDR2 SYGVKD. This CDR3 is CAISSDSEKLFF. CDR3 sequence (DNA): TGTGCCATCAGTTCGGACAGTGAAAAACTGTTTTTT.

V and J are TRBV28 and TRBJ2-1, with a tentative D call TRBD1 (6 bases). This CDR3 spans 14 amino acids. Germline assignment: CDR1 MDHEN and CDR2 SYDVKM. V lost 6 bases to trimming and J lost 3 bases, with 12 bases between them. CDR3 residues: CASRQGDFYNEQFF. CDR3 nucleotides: TGTGCCAGCAGACAGGGAGATTTCTACAATGAGCAGTTCTTC.

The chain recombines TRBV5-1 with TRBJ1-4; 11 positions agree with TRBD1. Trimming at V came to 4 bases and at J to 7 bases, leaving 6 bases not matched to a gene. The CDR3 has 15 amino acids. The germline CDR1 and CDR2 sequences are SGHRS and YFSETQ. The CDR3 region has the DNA TGCGCCAGCAGCCCGTGGACAGGGGGCGTTGAAAAACTGTTTTTT. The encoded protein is CASSPWTGGVEKLFF.